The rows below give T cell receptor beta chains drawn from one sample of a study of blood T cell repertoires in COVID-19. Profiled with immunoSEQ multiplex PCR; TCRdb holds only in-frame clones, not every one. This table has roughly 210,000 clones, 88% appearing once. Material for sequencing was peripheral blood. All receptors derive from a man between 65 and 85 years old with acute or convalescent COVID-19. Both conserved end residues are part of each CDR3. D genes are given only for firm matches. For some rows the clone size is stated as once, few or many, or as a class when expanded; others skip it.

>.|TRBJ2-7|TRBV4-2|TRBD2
TGTGCCAGCAGCCAAGATCGAAGCGGGAGATCCTACGAGCAGTACTTC
CASSQDRSGRSYEQYF
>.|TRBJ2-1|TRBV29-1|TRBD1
TGCAGCGTTCTCGGTACAGGGGATTCCTACAATGAGCAGTTCTTC
CSVLGTGDSYNEQFF
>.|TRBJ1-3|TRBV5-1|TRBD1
TGCGCCAGCAGACTGGGACAGGGAATTATTGGAAACACCATATATTTT
CASRLGQGIIGNTIYF
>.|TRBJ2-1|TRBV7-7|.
TGTGCTAGCAGCCAGCGGGCACGGAGTGAGCAGTTCTTC
CASSQRARSEQFF
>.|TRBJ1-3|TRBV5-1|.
TGCGCCAGCAGCTTGAGTCAGAACTCTGGAAACACCATATATTTT
CASSLSQNSGNTIYF
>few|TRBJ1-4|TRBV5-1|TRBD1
TGCGCCAGCAGCTGGACAGGGAGTGAAAAACTGTTTTTT
CASSWTGSEKLFF
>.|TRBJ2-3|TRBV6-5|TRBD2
TGTGCCAGCAGTTGGACTAGCGGGACCCGCACAGATACGCAGTATTTT
CASSWTSGTRTDTQYF
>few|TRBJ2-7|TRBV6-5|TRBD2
TGTGCCAGCAGTTACTCGAGCGGGAGGGGTGTGTACGAGCAGTACTTC
CASSYSSGRGVYEQYF
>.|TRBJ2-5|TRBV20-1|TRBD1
TGCAGTGCCTATGACAGGGACACCCAGTACTTC
CSAYDRDTQYF
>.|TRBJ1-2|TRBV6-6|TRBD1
TGTGCCAGCAGTTACTCTGGACAGGGGCTAGGTCGGGGCTACACCTTC
CASSYSGQGLGRGYTF
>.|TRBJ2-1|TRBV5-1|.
TGCGCCAGCAGCTTGGCGGCGGGCTCCTACAATGAGCAGTTCTTC
CASSLAAGSYNEQFF
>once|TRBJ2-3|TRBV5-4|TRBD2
TGTGCCAGCAGGGTGACTAGCGGGAGTGCAGATACGCAGTATTTT
CASRVTSGSADTQYF
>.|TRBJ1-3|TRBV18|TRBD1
TGTGCCAGCTCACCGGGACAGGTTGGAAACACCATATATTTT
CASSPGQVGNTIYF
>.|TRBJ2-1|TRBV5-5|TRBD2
TGTGCCAGCACGGGACTAGCGGGACTAAGCTCCTACAATGAGCAGTTCTTC
CASTGLAGLSSYNEQFF
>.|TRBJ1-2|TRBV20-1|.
TGCAGTGCCACACAGGGCTCCGGCTACACCTTC
CSATQGSGYTF
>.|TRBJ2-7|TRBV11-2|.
TGTGCCAGCAGCTTAGAATCCGGGAGCTCCTACGAGCAGTACTTC
CASSLESGSSYEQYF
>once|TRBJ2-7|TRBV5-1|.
TGCGCCAGCAGCTTGGATCAGGGCTTGGTCTACGAGCAGTACTTC
CASSLDQGLVYEQYF
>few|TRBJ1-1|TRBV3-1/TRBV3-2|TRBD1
TGTGCCAGCAGCCTGACAGGGGGCGCGACTGAAGCTTTCTTT
CASSLTGGATEAFF
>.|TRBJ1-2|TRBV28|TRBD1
TGTGCCAGCAGCCCCCCGGGACAGGGTCGCTATGGCTACACCTTC
CASSPPGQGRYGYTF
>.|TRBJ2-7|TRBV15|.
TGTGCCACCAGCAGAGATGCCGGGACCTACGAGCAGTACTTC
CATSRDAGTYEQYF
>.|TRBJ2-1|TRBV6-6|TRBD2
TGTGCCAGCACCCCGGAGCTAGCGGCTTACAATGAGCAGTTCTTC
CASTPELAAYNEQFF
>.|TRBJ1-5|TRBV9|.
TGTGCCAGCAGCTTACAGGGTGTTGGTCAGCCCCAGCATTTT
CASSLQGVGQPQHF
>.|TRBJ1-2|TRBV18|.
TGTGCCAGCTCACCAGTCCAGGCGAACTATGGCTACACCTTC
CASSPVQANYGYTF
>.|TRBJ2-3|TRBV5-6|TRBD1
TGTGCCAGCAGCTTGGACACAGGGGAAAGTTTGGATACGCAGTATTTT
CASSLDTGESLDTQYF
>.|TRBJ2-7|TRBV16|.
TGTGCCAGCAGCCAAGGGCTTCAGAGCTCCTACGAGCAGTACTTC
CASSQGLQSSYEQYF
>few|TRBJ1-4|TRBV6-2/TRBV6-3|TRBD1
TGTGCCAGCAGTTCCGGGACAGGTTTTGAAAAACTGTTTTTT
CASSSGTGFEKLFF
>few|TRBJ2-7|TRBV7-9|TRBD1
TGTGCCAGCAGCAAGACCTCTGGACAGGGGTTGTACGAGCAGTACTTC
CASSKTSGQGLYEQYF
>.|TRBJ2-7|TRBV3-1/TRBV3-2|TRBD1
TGTGCCAGCAGCCAGGGGACAGGTCGCGAGCAGTACTTC
CASSQGTGREQYF
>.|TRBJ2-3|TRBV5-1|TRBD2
TGCGCCAGCAGCCCGGGAGGTAGCGGGAGGGCTACAGATACGCAGTATTTT
CASSPGGSGRATDTQYF
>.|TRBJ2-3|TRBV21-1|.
TGTGCCAGCAGCAAGGGCTGGACAGGAGAGAGCACAGATACGCAGTATTTT
CASSKGWTGESTDTQYF
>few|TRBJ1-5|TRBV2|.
TGTGCCAGCACCCCCTTCGAGAATCAGCCCCAGCATTTT
CASTPFENQPQHF
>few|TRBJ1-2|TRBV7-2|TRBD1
TGTGCCAGCAGCCTTGGACAGGGGGCATATGGCTACACCTTC
CASSLGQGAYGYTF
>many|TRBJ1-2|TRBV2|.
TGTGCCAGCAGTGAAAAACTTAACTATGGCTACACCTTC
CASSEKLNYGYTF